These 20 T cell receptor beta chains share one sample of origin, sequenced in a study of tumor and adjacent non-tumor tissue in lung cancer. The template was RNA from unsorted bulk tissue. More than 3 cm separated this lung sample from the edge of the tumor. A modified ARM-PCR protocol with three rounds of nested PCR amplified TCRbeta. MiXCR, applied by TCRdb to the multiplex PCR reads, yields one record per CDR3 protein. The repertoire holds approximately 90,000 distinct CDR3 sequences, with around 76% as singletons. Sample: distant non-tumor lung tissue. The receptors here all came from a woman aged 45 to 65 with non-small cell lung cancer.

Comment on this clonotype: The germline gene is not matched at one end of the junction; a read error may be the cause. The CDR3 nucleotides read TGTGCCAGGAGTTTAGGGACAGGGACATACACCCGGGAGCTGTTTTTT. Its protein product is CARSLGTGTYTRELFF. V usage is TRBV12-3 or TRBV12-4 and J usage is TRBJ2-2, with 9 bases aligning to TRBD1. This CDR3 contains 16 residues.

This clonotype was counted between two and nine times. The chain links TRBV6-4 to TRBJ2-1; 7 bases align to TRBD2. Germline V gene data show CDR1 as MRHNA and CDR2 as SNTAGT. CDR3 size: 13 residues. The trim removed 7 bases at V and 7 bases at J, leaving 7 bases unmatched. The CDR3 here is CASNVRETNEQFF. DNA of the CDR3: TGTGCCAGCAATGTGCGGGAGACAAATGAGCAGTTCTTC.

This clonotype was seen more than once but under ten times. The chain links TRBV20-1 to TRBJ2-5; 8 nucleotides agree with TRBD1. This CDR3 has 14 residues. V dropped 3 bases and J dropped 0; count of bases not matched to a gene: 3. Germline V gene data show CDR1 as DFQATT and CDR2 as SNEGSKA (reference sequence). The DNA of the CDR3 is TGCAGTGCTAGCAGGGGGCAGAACCAAGAGACCCAGTACTTC. This sequence encodes CSASRGQNQETQYF.

As to this clonotype: Germline and junction disagree at one end, which may indicate a read error. The chain joins TRBV30 to TRBJ2-7; tentative D call: TRBD1 (6 bases). Germline CDR1 GTSNPN, CDR2 SVGIG (reference sequence). The CDR3 runs to 15 residues. DNA for the CDR3: TGTGTCTGGAGTAAGATAGGAACAGGGCGGAACAAGCAGTACTTC. Translated: CVWSKIGTGRNKQYF.

The chain joins TRBV29-1 to TRBJ2-2; 9 bases map to TRBD2. This CDR3 has 18 amino acids. J gave up 17 bases and V 0 bases, and 25 bases lay outside the gene matches. Germline lookup yields CDR1 SQVTM and CDR2 ANQGSEA. The DNA for the CDR3 is TGCAGCGTTGAAGATGAAGGAATTAGCGGGAGTTTTCCCGGGGAACTCTTTTTT. The encoded protein is CSVEDEGISGSFPGELFF.

The chain combines TRBV6-5 with TRBJ2-7, with a tentative D call TRBD2 (6 bases). The CDR3 runs to 17 residues. Germline lookup yields CDR1 MNHEY and CDR2 SVGAGI. Trimming left V 8 bases short and J 7 bases short, with 30 bases between. The CDR3 bases are TGTGCCAGCGGTACCCGTGGCGTTGCGCGGGGCTACTATGAGCAGTACTTC. This translates into CASGTRGVARGYYEQYF.

Details on this clonotype: An end of the junction does not agree with germline; a read error may underlie this. V is TRBV28 and J is TRBJ2-2, with TRBD2 as a possible D gene (6 bases). CDR1 and CDR2 from the germline V gene are MDHEN and SYDVKM. The CDR3 covers 16 residues. The CDR3 sequence is CASTARGLSGTGELFF. CDR3 nucleotides: TGTGCCAGCACCGCTCGAGGACTATCGGGCACCGGGGAGTTGTTTTTT.

This chain joins TRBV10-3 and TRBJ2-1; TRBD1 might be the D (6 bases). The CDR3 has 15 amino acids. Germline V gene sequence: CDR1 ENHRY, CDR2 SYGVKD. Trimming stripped 5 bases from V and 5 bases from J, with 16 bases between. CDR3 region: CAISWGHGLDNEQFF. CDR3 in DNA: TGTGCCATCAGTTGGGGACATGGGCTAGACAATGAGCAGTTCTTC.

The V call is TRBV6-6, the J call TRBJ1-5; D remains ambiguous. The J call is in doubt because the DNA end fits TRBJ2-3 better. Germline CDR1 is MNHNY and CDR2 is SVGAGI (reference sequence). The CDR3 is 12 amino acids. The CDR3 region has the DNA TGTGCCAGCAGTTACACCAATCAGCCCCAGTATTTT. The encoded protein is CASSYTNQPQYF.

As concerns this clonotype: This likely comes from a read error, as the CDR3 has no conserved phenylalanine or tryptophan at its end. It is unclear where the CDR3 begins or ends on the DNA, so no DNA is shown, and the CDR3 is as TCRdb lists it. The genes are TRBV6-5 and TRBJ2-7; the table names TRBD1, a call not compared with the DNA. Germline assignment: CDR1 MNHEY and CDR2 SVGAGI. The CDR3 is 14 amino acids long, termini counted. CDR3: CASTPGQRSYEHYY.

The genes are TRBV20-1 and TRBJ2-7; TRBD2 matches 8 bases. V was pared by 6 bases and J by 7 bases, with 14 bases of the junction left unmatched. CDR1 is DFQATT, CDR2 SNEGSKA, per germline (reference sequence). The CDR3 sequence is 14 residues long. The CDR3 reads CSAIRGAGVWEQYV. CDR3 coding DNA: TGCAGTGCCATAAGAGGAGCGGGAGTCTGGGAGCAGTACGTC.

The CDR3, as DNA: TGTGTCAGTAGCGCAGTCATGAACTCTGGAAACACCATATATTTT. The encoded protein is CVSSAVMNSGNTIYF. The chain links TRBV11-2 to TRBJ1-3; D gene uncertain. CDR3 length: 15 amino acids. The germline gives CDR1 SGHAT, CDR2 FQNNGV.

In its sample, this clonotype was seen many times. The chain combines TRBV20-1 with TRBJ2-1; 10 nucleotides agree with TRBD2. The CDR3 is made up of 16 amino acids. Trimming took 3 bases from V and 5 from J; bases not matched to a gene: 10. Germline CDR1 and CDR2: DFQATT and SNEGSKA (reference sequence). The CDR3 region has the DNA TGCAGTGCTAGGGGTGGAGCGGGAGGGCACAACAATGAGCAGTTCTTC. Translation gives CSARGGAGGHNNEQFF.

Comment on this clonotype: A much bigger clone sits one base away, suggesting this may be a read error. V usage is TRBV7-3 and J usage is TRBJ2-2; D may match TRBD1 or TRBD2 (5 bases each). This CDR3 region has 13 residues. The germline V gene has CDR1 SGHTA and CDR2 FQGTGA. CDR3 coding DNA: TGTGCCAGCCAAAGTCAGGGAACCGGGGAGCTGTTATTT. Protein sequence: CASQSQGTGELLF.

In the case of this clonotype: Compared with germline, one end of the junction differs, possibly owing to a read error. The chain links TRBV12-3 or TRBV12-4 to TRBJ1-1; D remains ambiguous. The CDR3 has 16 residues. Written as DNA, the CDR3 is TGTGCCAGCAGTCGGGAAGTTAGAGGCATGAACATTGAAGCTCTCTTT. Translation: CASSREVRGMNIEALF.

This clonotype was found many times. V and J are TRBV5-1 and TRBJ2-2; 11 positions match TRBD2. V was clipped by 5 bases and J by 7 bases; unmatched bases: 7. CDR1 is SGHRS, CDR2 YFSETQ, per germline. The length of the CDR3 is 15 residues. This CDR3 is CASSLTSGSVGELFF. Here the CDR3 DNA reads TGCGCCAGCAGTCTTACTAGCGGGAGCGTCGGGGAGCTGTTTTTT. The variable domain in full, with the rest retrieved from reference TRBV5-1 and TRBJ2-2, is KAGVTQTPRYLIKTRGQQVTLSCSPISGHRSVSWYQQTPGQGLQFLFEYFSETQRNKGNFPGRFSGRQFSNSRSEMNVSTLELGDSALYLCASSLTSGSVGELFFGEGSRLTVL.

Comments on this clonotype: At one end the junction does not follow the germline gene, possibly because of a read error. This chain connects TRBV11-2 to TRBJ2-7; TRBD1 agrees at 9 bases. This CDR3 has 15 amino acids. CDR1 and CDR2 from the germline V gene are SGHAT and FQNNGV. The CDR3 protein is CVSNTGTGRTYEQYF. CDR3 sequence (DNA): TGTGTCAGCAATACCGGGACAGGGCGCACCTACGAGCAGTACTTC.

Remarks on this clonotype: One end of the junction does not line up with germline, which may come from a read error. This rearrangement joins TRBV11-2 to TRBJ1-1; no clear D. The CDR3 runs 12 residues. CDR1 is SGHAT and CDR2 is FQNNGV in the germline V gene. DNA of the CDR3: TGTGCCAGCAGCTTGAGGGTCACTGAAACTTTCTTT. It yields the protein CASSLRVTETFF.

Remarks on this clonotype: A clone one base away is much larger, so this may be a read error. The chain couples TRBV9 to TRBJ2-5; D perhaps matches TRBD1 (5 bases). CDR1 is SGDLS, CDR2 YYNGEE, per germline. Trimming left V 4 bases short and J 3 bases short, with 16 bases between. There are 15 residues in the CDR3. The CDR3 DNA follows: TGTGCCAGCAGCCCCCGACAGAGCCCCAAAGAGACCCAGTACTTC. This sequence encodes CASSPRQSPKETQYF.

This clonotype was seen just once. Mismatch with germline at one junction end may stem from a read error. The chain employs TRBV5-6 and TRBJ2-7; 9 bases agree with TRBD1. Germline-derived CDR1 and CDR2 are SGHDT and YYEEEE. The CDR3 runs to 18 residues. The CDR3 region has the DNA TGTCCCAGCAGCTCATCCGGGACAGGGACGCCAGCGTCCTATGAGCAGTACTTC. Translating it yields CPSSSSGTGTPASYEQYF.